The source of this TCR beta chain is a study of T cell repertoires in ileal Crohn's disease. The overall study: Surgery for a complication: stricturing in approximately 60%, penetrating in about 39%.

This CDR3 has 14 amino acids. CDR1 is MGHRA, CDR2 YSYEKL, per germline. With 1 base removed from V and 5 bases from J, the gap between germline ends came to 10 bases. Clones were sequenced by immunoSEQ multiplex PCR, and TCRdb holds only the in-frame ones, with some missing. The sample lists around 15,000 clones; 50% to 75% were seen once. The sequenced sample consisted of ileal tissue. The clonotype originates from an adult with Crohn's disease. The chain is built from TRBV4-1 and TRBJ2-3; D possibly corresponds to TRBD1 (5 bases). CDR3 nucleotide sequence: TGCGCCAGCAGCCAAGGGGCAGGGTTAGATACGCAGTATTTT. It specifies CASSQGAGLDTQYF.